Each of the 21 T cell receptor beta chains below was sequenced from the same sample in a study of blood T cells in healthy people across ages. A sample-barcoded 5' primer and a J-beta primer mix were used in a second PCR of roughly 6 to 11 cycles. TCRdb reprocessed the 5' RACE reads with MiXCR, giving one entry per CDR3 protein. The repertoire holds 1.5 million to 2 million distinct CDR3 sequences, around 50% seen once, with 2% to 2.5% in the top ten. The sequenced sample consisted of blood. The receptors shown here come from a middle-aged woman in good health.

A few counts support this clonotype. The rearrangement links TRBV7-2 to TRBJ2-1, with 9 bases fitting TRBD1. This CDR3 comprises 19 residues. The germline V gene encodes CDR1 SGHTA and CDR2 FQGNSA. The V gene end was trimmed by 1 base and the J gene end by 7 bases; junction bases not matched to a gene: 17. The CDR3 spells CASSLVGGQGLKRGNEQFF. CDR3 DNA: TGTGCCAGCAGCTTAGTAGGGGGACAGGGTCTGAAGAGGGGGAATGAGCAGTTCTTC.

V gene TRBV6-5 combines with J gene TRBJ2-6, with D hard to call. Germline-derived CDR1 and CDR2 are MNHEY and SVGAGI. The CDR3 is 14 residues long. Between the trimmed V and J ends, which lost 7 bases and 0 bases, there was a span of 7 bases. Written as DNA, the CDR3 is TGTGCCAGCATCGGCTCCTCTGGGGCCAACGTCCTGACTTTC. Translated, it gives CASIGSSGANVLTF.

The chain recombines TRBV5-1 with TRBJ1-6; D not resolved. With 4 bases removed from V and 5 bases from J, the gap between germline ends came to 13 bases. CDR3 length: 15 amino acids. Germline CDR1 SGHRS, CDR2 YFSETQ. DNA for the CDR3: TGCGCCAGCAGCCCGCGGACCGAAAATAATTCACCCCTCCACTTT. Its protein product is CASSPRTENNSPLHF. Variable domain in full (rest from reference TRBV5-1 and TRBJ1-6): KAGVTQTPRYLIKTRGQQVTLSCSPISGHRSVSWYQQTPGQGLQFLFEYFSETQRNKGNFPGRFSGRQFSNSRSEMNVSTLELGDSALYLCASSPRTENNSPLHFGNGTRLTVT.

This clonotype was found once. The V and J genes are TRBV12-3 or TRBV12-4 and TRBJ2-5; D is unresolved. This CDR3 contains 12 residues. Deletions cut 6 bases from V and 11 bases from J, with 16 bases between. CDR3 in amino acids: CASSRFYNEQYF. CDR3 nucleotide sequence: TGTGCCAGCAGCCGATTCTACAATGAGCAGTACTTC.

CDR3 protein: CSARAGVAYNEQFF. In DNA, the CDR3 is TGCAGTGCTAGAGCGGGGGTCGCCTACAATGAGCAGTTCTTC. The gene calls are TRBV20-1 and TRBJ2-1, with a possible D match to TRBD2 (6 bases). V was cut by 1 base and J by 2 bases, with 9 bases left in between. The CDR3 is 14 amino acids. Germline CDR1 DFQATT, CDR2 SNEGSKA (reference sequence).

The chain couples TRBV27 to TRBJ1-2; D possibly corresponds to TRBD1 (5 bases). This CDR3 is built from 15 residues. Per the germline V gene, CDR1 is MNHEY and CDR2 is SMNVEV (reference sequence). Trimming cost V 5 bases and J 0 bases, with 13 bases left between them. The chain's CDR3 is CASSMSDTTNYGYTF. DNA for the CDR3: TGTGCCAGCAGTATGTCGGACACTACTAACTATGGCTACACCTTC.

The V and J genes are TRBV28 and TRBJ2-7; D may be TRBD1 (6 bases). Germline CDR1 MDHEN, CDR2 SYDVKM. CDR3 size: 15 residues. The V end was cut by 4 bases, the J end by 2 bases, with 15 bases between. This chain's CDR3 is CASSSPTGWTYEQYF. The CDR3 DNA sequence: TGTGCCAGCAGTTCCCCGACAGGCTGGACCTACGAGCAGTACTTC.

This chain links TRBV20-1 with TRBJ1-2; no reliable D call. The germline gives CDR1 DFQATT, CDR2 SNEGSKA (reference sequence). CDR3 length equals 11 residues. The germline V and J ends were trimmed by 7 bases and 3 bases, with 9 bases remaining between them. The CDR3 loop is CSVHLYYGYTF. The CDR3 DNA is TGCAGTGTCCACCTTTACTATGGCTACACCTTC.

This clonotype was observed a handful of times. This chain links TRBV20-1 with TRBJ2-1; 8 positions match TRBD1. The CDR3 spans 12 residues. Germline V CDR1 and CDR2: DFQATT, SNEGSKA (reference sequence). Trimming at V came to 6 bases and at J to 5 bases, leaving 3 bases not matched to a gene. CDR3 in DNA: TGCAGTGCAGACAGGGGCCACAATGAGCAGTTCTTC. Its translation is CSADRGHNEQFF.

The V call is TRBV7-2, the J call TRBJ1-4; D ambiguous. V lost 5 bases, J lost 5 bases, and 18 bases lay in between. The CDR3 spans 16 residues. Germline V gene sequence: CDR1 SGHTA, CDR2 FQGNSA. The CDR3 here is CASSPTGALVNEKLFF. CDR3 sequence (DNA): TGTGCCAGCAGCCCGACGGGAGCCCTCGTGAATGAAAAACTGTTTTTT.

This clonotype was recorded a few times. The chain links TRBV15 to TRBJ2-5; 7 bases are shared with TRBD2. The CDR3 is made up of 14 amino acids. Germline assignment: CDR1 LNHNV and CDR2 YYDKDF (reference sequence). Unmatched junction bases numbered 6, after V lost 3 bases and J lost 5 bases. CDR3 coding DNA: TGTGCCACCAGCAGCAGGACTAGTGGTGAGACCCAGTACTTC. It codes for CATSSRTSGETQYF. The complete variable domain, with remaining parts taken from reference TRBV15 and TRBJ2-5, reads DAMVIQNPRYQVTQFGKPVTLSCSQTLNHNVMYWYQQKSSQAPKLLFHYYDKDFNNEADTPDNFQSRRPNTSFCFLDIRSPGLGDTAMYLCATSSRTSGETQYFGPGTRLLVL.

The rearrangement uses TRBV24-1 and TRBJ2-5, with D perhaps TRBD1 (6 bases). Per the germline V gene, CDR1 is KGHDR and CDR2 is SFDVKD. Trimming left V 1 base short and J 2 bases short, with 7 bases between. The CDR3 runs 14 residues. CDR3 coding DNA: TGTGCCACCAGTGATTTTGGACAGCAAGAGACCCAGTACTTC. Translation gives CATSDFGQQETQYF.

This clonotype was counted many times. This chain links TRBV12-3 or TRBV12-4 with TRBJ2-1; D possibly uses TRBD1 or TRBD2 (5 bases each). Between the trimmed V and J ends, which lost 5 bases and 7 bases, there was a span of 18 bases. The CDR3 totals 15 residues. The CDR3 sequence: CASSRSGTRSNEQFF. The CDR3 DNA reads as TGTGCCAGCAGTCGATCCGGGACCAGGAGTAATGAGCAGTTCTTC.

V usage is TRBV7-9 and J usage is TRBJ2-5; D uncertain. The CDR3 covers 13 residues. With 6 bases removed from V and 5 bases from J, the gap between germline ends came to 13 bases. Germline V gives CDR1 SEHNR, CDR2 FQNEAQ (reference sequence). The CDR3 DNA reads as TGTGCCAGCAGATACGACGCTGGGGAGACCCAGTACTTC. Translated, it gives CASRYDAGETQYF. The entire variable domain, with the rest obtained from reference TRBV7-9 and TRBJ2-5, is as follows: DTGVSQNPRHKITKRGQNVTFRCDPISEHNRLYWYRQTLGQGPEFLTYFQNEAQLEKSRLLSDRFSAERPKGSFSTLEIQRTEQGDSAMYLCASRYDAGETQYFGPGTRLLVL.

V usage is TRBV20-1 and J usage is TRBJ2-5; TRBD1 matches 10 bases. With V trimmed by 2 bases and J by 11 bases, 17 bases remained unmatched. This CDR3 region has 16 residues. CDR1 DFQATT and CDR2 SNEGSKA come from the germline V gene (reference sequence). The CDR3 DNA reads as TGCAGTGCTAGACCCGAGGGACAGGGGTTCGGGGCGCCGCAGTACTTC. It yields the protein CSARPEGQGFGAPQYF.

The CDR3 region is CASSADRTTNEKLFF. Written as DNA, the CDR3 is TGTGCCAGCAGTGCGGACAGGACAACTAATGAAAAACTGTTTTTT. This rearrangement joins TRBV2 to TRBJ1-4; 7 bases match TRBD1. Germline V gene lookup returns CDR1 SNHLY and CDR2 FYNNEI. V shed 4 bases and J 0 bases; nucleotides not matched to a gene: 2. The CDR3 length is 15 residues.

This clonotype was observed a few times. The rearrangement links TRBV25-1 to TRBJ2-5; D might be TRBD1 or TRBD2, each matching 6 bases. CDR1 and CDR2 (germline): MGHDK, SYGVNS. The CDR3 is made up of 16 amino acids. Trimming cost V 0 bases and J 5 bases, with 16 bases left between them. The CDR3 coding sequence is TGTGCCAGCAGTGAATATCTTCGGGGGCGCGGCGAGACCCAGTACTTC. Its translation is CASSEYLRGRGETQYF. The variable domain in full, completed from reference TRBV25-1 and TRBJ2-5, reads EADIYQTPRYLVIGTGKKITLECSQTMGHDKMYWYQQDPGMELHLIHYSYGVNSTEKGDLSSESTVSRIRTEHFPLTLESARPSHTSQYLCASSEYLRGRGETQYFGPGTRLLVL.

A few counts support this clonotype. The V call is TRBV20-1, the J call TRBJ2-5; TRBD1 aligns across 11 bases. Trimming cost V 6 bases and J 6 bases; bases outside gene matches: 6. The CDR3 loop spans 13 amino acids. CDR1 and CDR2 (germline): DFQATT, SNEGSKA (reference sequence). The CDR3 DNA is TGCAGTGCGAGGACAGGGGGCGTCAAGACCCAGTACTTC. As protein: CSARTGGVKTQYF.

The chain couples TRBV7-2 to TRBJ2-7, with unresolved D. CDR1 is SGHTA, CDR2 FQGNSA, per germline. This CDR3 has 13 amino acids. V lost 4 bases, J lost 6 bases, and 13 bases lay in between. The CDR3 reads CASSSVGFREQYF. The CDR3 nucleotides are TGTGCCAGCAGCTCCGTGGGTTTCCGCGAGCAGTACTTC.

The J gene is TRBJ2-5, the V gene TRBV6-6, with a weak D call TRBD2 (6 bases). Germline V gene lookup returns CDR1 MNHNY and CDR2 SVGAGI (reference sequence). The CDR3 loop spans 15 amino acids. V gave up 6 bases and J gave up 11 bases, with 25 bases separating them. DNA of the CDR3: TGTGCCAGCAGACAAAGGTCTCAGGGAGGCGGGGAGCAGTACTTC. Protein product: CASRQRSQGGGEQYF.

This clonotype was picked up a small number of times. The chain has TRBV10-3 and TRBJ1-2, with 8 bases identical to TRBD1. The CDR3 runs 15 residues. Germline values: CDR1 ENHRY, CDR2 SYGVKD. After removal of 3 bases from V and 4 bases from J, the junction contained 7 bases not matched to a gene. The CDR3 protein is CAISEVTGASYGYTF. For the CDR3, the DNA is TGTGCCATCAGTGAAGTGACAGGGGCGAGCTATGGCTACACCTTC.